A selection of T cell receptor beta chains follows, all from one sample in a study of T cells in localized non-small cell lung cancer. Some clones are missing from TCRdb's copy, which holds only in-frame ones; the method was immunoSEQ multiplex PCR. The top ten hold about 15% of the sample, which has about 46,000 clones, approximately 80% seen once. The material sequenced was peripheral blood mononuclear cells, taken before any cancer treatment. These receptors all come from a man aged 40-75 years with stage III lung adenocarcinoma. CDR3s include the opening cysteine and the closing phenylalanine or tryptophan. Each record gives: V gene, J gene, CDR3 protein.

TRBV5-4	TRBJ2-2	CASGRDRGGTGELFF
TRBV7-3	TRBJ2-3	CASSSKSTDTQYF
TRBV6-4	TRBJ2-2	CASSGQGFTGELFF
TRBV6-5	TRBJ1-2	CASSLPGQGGYTF
TRBV5-8	TRBJ1-3	CASSLRAGGDGNTIYF
TRBV7-3	TRBJ2-2	CASSTQGTGELFF
TRBV5-4	TRBJ2-3	CASSLESLRGGDTQYF
TRBV27	TRBJ2-7	CASRTDRGPFYEQYF
TRBV19	TRBJ1-2	CASSPGTVYGYTF
TRBV6-5	TRBJ2-7	CASSYRGDEQYF
TRBV11-3	TRBJ2-1	CASSLGGEQFF
TRBV5-8	TRBJ2-7	CASSTGLAGGYEQYF
TRBV27	TRBJ2-3	CASMTAAVDTQYF
TRBV27	TRBJ1-1	CASSLSGLNTEAFF
TRBV30	TRBJ2-1	CAWNNGLAGYNEQFF
TRBV18	TRBJ1-6	CASSDRGGNSPLHF
TRBV14	TRBJ1-6	CASSLNPGSSPLHF
TRBV6-6	TRBJ1-5	CASSYSSSSNQPQHF
TRBV19	TRBJ2-7	CASSRMDSGGYYEQYF
TRBV7-2	TRBJ2-3	CASSFGTGADTQYF
TRBV6-1	TRBJ2-3	CASSKLRTDTQYF
TRBV6-5	TRBJ2-3	CASSYLGLSTDTQYF
TRBV10-3	TRBJ1-6	CAISTRAWRDNSPLHF
TRBV29-1	TRBJ2-3	CSGGSSTDTQYF
TRBV5-1	TRBJ2-5	CASSLAQGLPETQYF
TRBV11-2	TRBJ2-5	CASSSPGLAGEETQYF
TRBV5-1	TRBJ1-3	CASSPVQGAGNTIYF
TRBV18	TRBJ2-7	CASSPSGSEQYF
TRBV18	TRBJ2-7	CASSPRDRPYEQYF
TRBV5-1	TRBJ2-5	CASSLEGRDETQYF
TRBV11-1	TRBJ2-5	CASSFLQQETQYF